The 25 T cell receptor beta chains below were found in one sample sequenced in a study of T cell clonotyping in hematopoietic cell transplantation. Some clones are missing from TCRdb's copy, which holds only in-frame ones; the method was immunoSEQ multiplex PCR. The sample holds 35,000 to 45,000 clones, approximately 94% seen once. Sequencing used peripheral blood mononuclear cells. These receptors all stem from a woman aged 45 to 65 in good health. Some clones in this sample may be carry-over from other donors' samples.

This rearrangement joins TRBV27 to TRBJ2-1; maybe TRBD2 (5 bases). Germline loops: CDR1 MNHEY, CDR2 SMNVEV (reference sequence). V dropped 4 bases and J dropped 8 bases, with 21 bases sitting between them. The CDR3 contains 16 residues. CDR3: CASSSLGVGPGDEQFF. DNA for the CDR3: TGTGCCAGCAGTTCCCTCGGGGTTGGCCCAGGTGATGAGCAGTTCTTC.

The chain couples TRBV7-3 to TRBJ2-3, with D possibly matching TRBD2 (7 bases). Trimming removed 3 bases from V and 6 bases from J, with 13 bases in between. The CDR3 has 14 amino acids. Germline values: CDR1 SGHTA, CDR2 FQGTGA. The CDR3 nucleotides are TGTGCCAGCAGCTTGGTGGGGGGGCCGGATACGCAGTATTTT. This gives the protein CASSLVGGPDTQYF.

This clone occurred once. The rearrangement joins TRBV5-4 to TRBJ2-5, with 7 bases lining up with TRBD2. CDR1 and CDR2 (germline): SGHNT, YYREEE (reference sequence). V trimming: 10 bases; J trimming: 4 bases; junction bases outside the gene matches: 16. This CDR3 comprises 15 residues. In DNA form, the CDR3 reads TGTGCCTATTCATTTATGGGTGGGAGGGGAGAGACCCAGTACTTC. Amino acids: CAYSFMGGRGETQYF. Using reference TRBV5-4 and TRBJ2-5 for the parts outside the CDR3, the full variable domain is ETGVTQSPTHLIKTRGQQVTLRCSSQSGHNTVSWYQQALGQGPQFIFQYYREEENGRGNFPPRFSGLQFPNYSSELNVNALELDDSALYLCAYSFMGGRGETQYFGPGTRLLVL.

The rearrangement links TRBV5-4 to TRBJ2-7; D may be TRBD1 (5 bases). Trimming removed 0 bases at V and 1 base at J, with 14 bases between. This CDR3 is built from 16 residues. From germline, CDR1 is SGHNT and CDR2 YYREEE (reference sequence). The CDR3 here is CASSLAIQGMSYEQYF. CDR3 nucleotides: TGTGCCAGCAGCTTGGCCATCCAGGGAATGTCCTACGAGCAGTACTTC.

The chain links TRBV29-1 to TRBJ2-2, with D tentatively TRBD1 (5 bases). The CDR3 totals 13 residues. Germline V lookup: CDR1 SQVTM, CDR2 ANQGSEA. The germline V and J ends were trimmed by 2 bases and 1 base, with 5 bases remaining between them. The CDR3 reads CSVETGNTGELFF. The CDR3 DNA is TGCAGCGTTGAAACAGGGAACACCGGGGAGCTGTTTTTT.

This chain uses TRBV6-6 with TRBJ2-5; TRBD1 might be the D (5 bases). The V and J ends lost 8 bases and 5 bases respectively, with 15 bases between them. The CDR3 spans 13 residues. Germline V gene sequence: CDR1 MNHNY, CDR2 SVGAGI (reference sequence). The CDR3: CASESAGRETQYF. For the CDR3, the DNA is TGTGCCAGCGAATCTGCAGGGCGGGAGACCCAGTACTTC.

The V and J genes are TRBV6-5 and TRBJ2-3; TRBD2 matches at 12 bases. This CDR3 has 15 amino acids. From germline, CDR1 is MNHEY and CDR2 SVGAGI. The V segment lost 6 bases and the J segment 3 bases; nucleotides outside the gene matches: 4. The CDR3 spells CASRGGLAGTDTQYF. For the CDR3, the DNA is TGTGCCAGCAGAGGCGGACTAGCGGGGACAGATACGCAGTATTTT.

The chain carries TRBV4-2 and TRBJ1-2; tentatively, D is TRBD1 (6 bases). Trimming took off 0 bases at V and 2 bases at J, with 13 bases between the two ends. The germline V gene encodes CDR1 LGHNA and CDR2 YNFKEQ. The CDR3 has 16 residues. The CDR3 loop is CASSQERGGGNYGYTF. The DNA of the CDR3 is TGTGCCAGCAGCCAAGAAAGAGGGGGGGGCAACTATGGCTACACCTTC.

The table lists this clone with a few counts. This chain uses TRBV6-5 with TRBJ1-2, with 12 bases aligning to TRBD1. This CDR3 is built from 15 residues. Germline V gene data show CDR1 as MNHEY and CDR2 as SVGAGI. V lost 7 bases to trimming and J lost 8 bases; unmatched junction nucleotides: 11. CDR3 nucleotide sequence: TGTGCCAGCACCGAAGGGACAGGGGGCGCGGGGGGCTACACCTTC. Protein: CASTEGTGGAGGYTF.

The V call is TRBV28, the J call TRBJ1-6; no firm D call. Germline CDR1 and CDR2: MDHEN and SYDVKM. V lost 3 bases and J lost 7, with 16 bases in between. The CDR3 contains 16 residues. CDR3 sequence reads: CASSFASSTPNSPLHF. As DNA, the CDR3 is TGTGCCAGCAGTTTTGCGTCCTCTACCCCAAATTCACCCCTCCACTTT.

J is TRBJ2-7 and V is TRBV27; D gene ambiguous. CDR1 is MNHEY and CDR2 is SMNVEV in the germline V gene (reference sequence). The CDR3 contains 12 residues. With 6 bases removed from V and 0 bases from J, the gap between germline ends came to 6 bases. CDR3 sequence (DNA): TGTGCCAGCAGGGGTAGCTCCTACGAGCAGTACTTC. Translation gives CASRGSSYEQYF.

This CDR3 reads CASSFLFSGGVYNEQFF. The CDR3 nucleotides read TGTGCCAGCAGCTTTTTATTTTCGGGGGGAGTCTACAATGAGCAGTTCTTC. The rearrangement links TRBV11-3 to TRBJ2-1, with 7 nucleotides matching TRBD2. V was clipped by 3 bases and J by 3 bases; unmatched bases: 11. The CDR3 contains 17 residues. Germline-derived CDR1 and CDR2 are SGHNT and YENEEA.

V gene TRBV6-5 combines with J gene TRBJ2-1; the D gene is possibly TRBD2 (5 bases). Between the trimmed V and J ends, which lost 0 bases and 8 bases, there was a span of 11 bases. Germline CDR1 reads MNHEY; CDR2 reads SVGAGI. CDR3 length: 14 residues. This CDR3 is CASSYSIATDEQFF. CDR3 in DNA: TGTGCCAGCAGTTACTCGATAGCGACCGATGAGCAGTTCTTC.

The CDR3 region has the DNA TGTGCCAGCAGCTGGGCACAGGGTGGGGCGTACGAGCAGTACTTC. It yields the protein CASSWAQGGAYEQYF. The V and J genes are TRBV5-5 and TRBJ2-7; D is perhaps TRBD1 (6 bases). Germline values: CDR1 SGHKS, CDR2 YYEKEE (reference sequence). The V end was cut by 3 bases, the J end by 4 bases, with 17 bases between. The CDR3 has 15 residues.

The genes are TRBV7-6 and TRBJ1-3; D is unresolved. This CDR3 contains 16 residues. V dropped 1 base and J dropped 0 bases, with 10 bases sitting between them. Germline V gene data show CDR1 as SGHVS and CDR2 as FNYEAQ. The DNA of the CDR3 is TGTGCCAGCAGCTTAGACGGACGGAGCTCTGGAAACACCATATATTTT. Translation: CASSLDGRSSGNTIYF.

The chain recombines TRBV27 with TRBJ2-7, with 8 nucleotides matching TRBD2. V lost 8 bases to trimming and J lost 5 bases; unmatched junction nucleotides: 5. In germline, CDR1 is MNHEY, CDR2 SMNVEV (reference sequence). CDR3 size: 12 residues. The CDR3 is CASREGADEQYF. The DNA for the CDR3 is TGTGCCAGCCGGGAGGGAGCGGACGAGCAGTACTTC.

With regard to this clone: At one boundary the junction diverges from the germline segment, which might be a read error. J is TRBJ2-2 and V is TRBV7-3; perhaps TRBD1 as D (6 bases). CDR3 length: 13 amino acids. Per the germline V gene, CDR1 is SGHTA and CDR2 is FQGTGA. DNA for the CDR3: TGTGCCAGCAGCTACGGACAGCCCGGAGAGCTGTTTTTT. Its protein is CASSYGQPGELFF. The full variable domain, with the rest looked up from reference TRBV7-3 and TRBJ2-2, is GAGVSQTPSNKVTEKGKYVELRCDPISGHTALYWYRQSLGQGPEFLIYFQGTGAADDSGLPNDRFFAVRPEGSVSTLKIQRTERGDSAVYLCASSYGQPGELFFGEGSRLTVL.

The chain combines TRBV7-2 with TRBJ2-7; maybe TRBD1 (6 bases). V lost 5 bases and J 2 bases, leaving 16 bases between the germline ends. The germline V gene encodes CDR1 SGHTA and CDR2 FQGNSA. The CDR3 is 15 residues long. The CDR3 protein is CASSADTGPTYEQYF. The DNA of the CDR3 is TGTGCCAGCAGCGCTGACACAGGGCCGACCTACGAGCAGTACTTC.

The chain employs TRBV4-3 and TRBJ1-3; D gene uncertain. V was trimmed by 2 bases and J by 4 bases, leaving 6 bases between them. This CDR3 spans 13 amino acids. The germline CDR1 and CDR2 sequences are LGHNA and YSLEER. The CDR3: CASSQQWGNTIYF. In nucleotides, the CDR3 is TGCGCCAGCAGCCAACAGTGGGGAAACACCATATATTTT.

The chain is built from TRBV7-2 and TRBJ2-5; D is possibly TRBD2 (5 bases). V was cut by 2 bases and J by 4 bases, with 14 bases left in between. Germline V gene data show CDR1 as SGHTA and CDR2 as FQGNSA. The CDR3 contains 15 residues. CDR3 in DNA: TGTGCCAGCAGCTTAAGTCTAGCCCCTTCAGAGACCCAGTACTTC. Amino acids: CASSLSLAPSETQYF.

V gene TRBV30 combines with J gene TRBJ2-2, with D maybe TRBD1 (5 bases). There are 16 residues in the CDR3. CDR1 is GTSNPN, CDR2 SVGIG, per germline (reference sequence). Trimming left V 6 bases short and J 7 bases short, with 24 bases between. The CDR3 loop reads CACQKIRQGRGGELFF. In DNA, the CDR3 is TGTGCCTGTCAAAAGATCAGGCAGGGTCGCGGCGGGGAGCTGTTTTTT. Based on the CDR3 plus reference TRBV30 and TRBJ2-2, the full variable domain is SQTIHQWPATLVQPVGSPLSLECTVEGTSNPNLYWYRQAAGRGLQLLFYSVGIGQISSEVPQNLSASRPQDRQFILSSKKLLLSDSGFYLCACQKIRQGRGGELFFGEGSRLTVL.

The genes are TRBV9 and TRBJ2-1; 7 positions match TRBD2. The CDR3 is 14 amino acids. Germline lookup yields CDR1 SGDLS and CDR2 YYNGEE. Trimming cost V 0 bases and J 8 bases; bases outside gene matches: 5. The CDR3, as DNA: TGTGCCAGCAGCGTAGGACCTGGGGGGGATGAGCAGTTCTTC. Its protein is CASSVGPGGDEQFF.

This chain uses TRBV6-6 with TRBJ2-3; TRBD2 agrees at 9 bases. CDR3 length equals 14 residues. The germline gives CDR1 MNHNY, CDR2 SVGAGI (reference sequence). Trimming removed 5 bases from V and 5 bases from J; junction bases left unmatched: 5. CDR3 region: CASSPRGGEDTQYF. CDR3 in DNA: TGTGCCAGCAGTCCGCGGGGGGGTGAAGATACGCAGTATTTT.

The rearrangement links TRBV19 to TRBJ2-7; D is possibly TRBD1 or TRBD2 (7 bases each). The germline gives CDR1 LNHDA, CDR2 SQIVND (reference sequence). The CDR3 sequence is 14 residues long. V lost 8 bases and J 2 bases, leaving 16 bases between the germline ends. The CDR3 sequence: CASQGGSSPYEQYF. The CDR3, as DNA: TGTGCCAGTCAGGGGGGGTCTTCCCCCTACGAGCAGTACTTC.

This clone was picked up one time. The chain employs TRBV7-6 and TRBJ2-4, with 9 bases fitting TRBD1. The CDR3 is 16 amino acids. Per the germline V gene, CDR1 is SGHVS and CDR2 is FNYEAQ. J lost 7 bases, V lost 5 bases, and 12 bases had no gene match. The CDR3 spells CASSPGGQGLLNIQYF. CDR3 DNA sequence: TGTGCCAGCAGCCCAGGGGGACAGGGCCTACTTAACATTCAGTACTTC.